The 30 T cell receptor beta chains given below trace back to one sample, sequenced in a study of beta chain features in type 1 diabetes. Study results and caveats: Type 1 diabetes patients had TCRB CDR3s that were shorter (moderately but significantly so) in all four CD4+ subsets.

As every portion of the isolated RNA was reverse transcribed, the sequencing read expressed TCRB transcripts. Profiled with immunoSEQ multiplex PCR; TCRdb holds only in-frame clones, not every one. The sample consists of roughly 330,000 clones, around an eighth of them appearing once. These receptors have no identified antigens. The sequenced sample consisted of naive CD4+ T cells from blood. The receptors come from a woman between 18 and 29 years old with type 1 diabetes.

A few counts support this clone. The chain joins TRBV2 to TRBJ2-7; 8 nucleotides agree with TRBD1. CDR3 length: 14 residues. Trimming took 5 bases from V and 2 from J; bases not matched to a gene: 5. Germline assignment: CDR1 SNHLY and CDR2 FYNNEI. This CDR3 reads CASSSGGRTYEQYV. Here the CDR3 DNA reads TGTGCCAGCAGTTCAGGGGGCCGCACCTACGAGCAGTACGTC.

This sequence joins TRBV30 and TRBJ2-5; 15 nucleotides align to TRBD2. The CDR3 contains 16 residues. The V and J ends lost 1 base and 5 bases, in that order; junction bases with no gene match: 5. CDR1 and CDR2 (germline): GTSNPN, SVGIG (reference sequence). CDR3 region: CAWSAGLAGGRETQYF. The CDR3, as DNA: TGTGCCTGGAGTGCGGGACTAGCGGGAGGAAGGGAGACCCAGTACTTC.

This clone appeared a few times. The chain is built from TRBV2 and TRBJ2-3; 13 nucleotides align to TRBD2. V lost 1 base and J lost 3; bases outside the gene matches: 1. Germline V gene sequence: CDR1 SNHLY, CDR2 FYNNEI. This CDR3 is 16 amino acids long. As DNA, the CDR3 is TGTGCCAGCAGTGAAGAACTAGCGGGGGGGACAGATACGCAGTATTTT. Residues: CASSEELAGGTDTQYF.

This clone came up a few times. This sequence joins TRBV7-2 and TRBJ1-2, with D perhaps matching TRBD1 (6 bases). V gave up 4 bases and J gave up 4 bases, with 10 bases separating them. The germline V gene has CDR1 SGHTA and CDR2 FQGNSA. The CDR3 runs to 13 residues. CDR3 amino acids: CASSYGQLYGYTF. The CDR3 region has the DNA TGTGCCAGCAGCTACGGACAGCTCTATGGCTACACCTTC.

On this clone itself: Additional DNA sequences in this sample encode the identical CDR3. CDR3 in DNA: TGTGCCTGGAGTGTGGGGGGGGATCAGCCCCAGCATTTT. Translation gives CAWSVGGDQPQHF. The chain joins TRBV30 to TRBJ1-5; D possibly corresponds to TRBD1 (5 bases). The germline CDR1 and CDR2 sequences are GTSNPN and SVGIG (reference sequence). V was cut by 0 bases and J by 5 bases, with 8 bases left in between. The CDR3 covers 13 residues.

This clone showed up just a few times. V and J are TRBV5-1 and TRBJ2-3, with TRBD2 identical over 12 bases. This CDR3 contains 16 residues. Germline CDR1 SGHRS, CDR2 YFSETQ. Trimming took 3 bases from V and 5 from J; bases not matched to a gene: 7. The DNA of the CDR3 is TGCGCCAGCAGCTCCTCTAGCGGGAGGGCCGTAGATACGCAGTATTTT. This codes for CASSSSSGRAVDTQYF.

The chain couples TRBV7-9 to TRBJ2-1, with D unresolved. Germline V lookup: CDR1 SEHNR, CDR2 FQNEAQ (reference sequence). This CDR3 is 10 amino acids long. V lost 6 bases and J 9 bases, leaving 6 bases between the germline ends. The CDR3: CASSSVEQFF. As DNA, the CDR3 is TGTGCCAGCAGTTCTGTTGAGCAGTTCTTC.

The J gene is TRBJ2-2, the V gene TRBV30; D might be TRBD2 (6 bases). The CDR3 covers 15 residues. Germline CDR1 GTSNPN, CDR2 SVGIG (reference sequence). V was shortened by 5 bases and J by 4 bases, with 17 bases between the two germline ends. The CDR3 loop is CAWSFRRATTGELFF. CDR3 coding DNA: TGTGCCTGGTCGTTTCGGAGGGCCACCACCGGGGAGCTGTTTTTT.

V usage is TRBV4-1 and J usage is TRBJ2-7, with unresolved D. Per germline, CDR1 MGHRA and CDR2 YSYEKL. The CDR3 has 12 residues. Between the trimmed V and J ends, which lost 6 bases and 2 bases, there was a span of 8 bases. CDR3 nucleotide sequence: TGCGCCAGCAGGAGTATTACCTACGAGCAGTACTTC. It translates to CASRSITYEQYF.

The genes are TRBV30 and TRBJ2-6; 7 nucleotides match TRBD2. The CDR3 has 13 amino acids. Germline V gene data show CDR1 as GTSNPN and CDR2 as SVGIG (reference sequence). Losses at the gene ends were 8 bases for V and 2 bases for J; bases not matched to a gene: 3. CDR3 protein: CARGGAGANVLTF. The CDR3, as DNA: TGTGCCCGGGGAGGGGCTGGGGCCAACGTCCTGACTTTC.

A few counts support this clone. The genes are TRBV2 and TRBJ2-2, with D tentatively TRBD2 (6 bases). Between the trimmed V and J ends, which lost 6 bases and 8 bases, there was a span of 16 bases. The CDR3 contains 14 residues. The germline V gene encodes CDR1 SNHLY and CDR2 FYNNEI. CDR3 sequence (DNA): TGTGCCAGCAGCGAACGGGGGAGGCCGGGGGAGCTGTTTTTT. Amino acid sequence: CASSERGRPGELFF.

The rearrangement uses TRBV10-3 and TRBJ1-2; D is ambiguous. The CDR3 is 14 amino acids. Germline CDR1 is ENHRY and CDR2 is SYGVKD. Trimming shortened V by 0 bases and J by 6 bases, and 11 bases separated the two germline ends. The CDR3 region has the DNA TGTGCCATCAGTGAGTCGAGAGGGTGGGATGGCTACACCTTC. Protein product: CAISESRGWDGYTF.

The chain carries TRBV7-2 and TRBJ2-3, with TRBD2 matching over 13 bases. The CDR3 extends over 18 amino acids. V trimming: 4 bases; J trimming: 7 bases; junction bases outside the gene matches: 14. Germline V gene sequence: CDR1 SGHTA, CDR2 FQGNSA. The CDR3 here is CASSSPGLAGLNLNTQYF. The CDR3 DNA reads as TGTGCCAGCAGCTCGCCGGGACTAGCGGGATTGAACTTAAATACGCAGTATTTT.

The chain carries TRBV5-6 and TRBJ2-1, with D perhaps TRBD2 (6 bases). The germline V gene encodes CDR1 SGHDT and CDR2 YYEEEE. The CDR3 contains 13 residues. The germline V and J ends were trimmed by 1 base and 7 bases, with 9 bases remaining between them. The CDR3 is CASSLLSGNEQFF. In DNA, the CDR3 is TGTGCCAGCAGCTTGCTTAGCGGAAATGAGCAGTTCTTC.

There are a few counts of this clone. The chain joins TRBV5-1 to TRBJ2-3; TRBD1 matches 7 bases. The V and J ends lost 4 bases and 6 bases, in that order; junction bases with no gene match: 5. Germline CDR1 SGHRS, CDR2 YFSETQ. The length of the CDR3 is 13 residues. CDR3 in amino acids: CASSLTGWDTQYF. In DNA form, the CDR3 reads TGCGCCAGCAGCCTGACAGGGTGGGATACGCAGTATTTT.

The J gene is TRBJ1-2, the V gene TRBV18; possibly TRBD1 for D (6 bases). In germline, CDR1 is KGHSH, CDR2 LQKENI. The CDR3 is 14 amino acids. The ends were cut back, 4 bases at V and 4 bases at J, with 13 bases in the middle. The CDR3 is CASSQTGSGYGYTF. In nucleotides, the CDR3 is TGTGCCAGCTCACAGACAGGTTCGGGCTATGGCTACACCTTC.

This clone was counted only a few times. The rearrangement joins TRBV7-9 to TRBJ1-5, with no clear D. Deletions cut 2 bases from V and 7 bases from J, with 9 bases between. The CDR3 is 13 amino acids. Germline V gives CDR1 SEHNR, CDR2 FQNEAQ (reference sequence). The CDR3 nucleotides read TGTGCCAGCAGCTTATTTTCAGAACAGCCCCAGCATTTT. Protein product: CASSLFSEQPQHF.

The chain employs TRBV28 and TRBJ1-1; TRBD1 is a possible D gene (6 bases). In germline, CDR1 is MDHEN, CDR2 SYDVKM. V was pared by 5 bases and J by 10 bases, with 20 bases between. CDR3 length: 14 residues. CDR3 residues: CASSPADSSQPAFF. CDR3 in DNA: TGTGCCAGCAGTCCCGCGGACAGCTCACAGCCAGCTTTCTTT. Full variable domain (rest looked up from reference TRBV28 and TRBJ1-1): DVKVTQSSRYLVKRTGEKVFLECVQDMDHENMFWYRQDPGLGLRLIYFSYDVKMKEKGDIPEGYSVSREKKERFSLILESASTNQTSMYLCASSPADSSQPAFFGQGTRLTVV.

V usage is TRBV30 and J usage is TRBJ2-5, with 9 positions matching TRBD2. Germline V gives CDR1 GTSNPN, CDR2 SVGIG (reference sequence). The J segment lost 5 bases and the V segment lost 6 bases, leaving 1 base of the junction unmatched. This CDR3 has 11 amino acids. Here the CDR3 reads CACGTSETQYF. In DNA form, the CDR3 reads TGTGCCTGCGGGACTAGCGAGACCCAGTACTTC.

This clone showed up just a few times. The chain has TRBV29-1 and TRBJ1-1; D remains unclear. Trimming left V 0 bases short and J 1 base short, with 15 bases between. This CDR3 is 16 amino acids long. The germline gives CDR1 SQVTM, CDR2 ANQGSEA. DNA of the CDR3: TGCAGCGTTGAAGATCTGTCGTCGACAAAGAACACTGAAGCTTTCTTT. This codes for CSVEDLSSTKNTEAFF.

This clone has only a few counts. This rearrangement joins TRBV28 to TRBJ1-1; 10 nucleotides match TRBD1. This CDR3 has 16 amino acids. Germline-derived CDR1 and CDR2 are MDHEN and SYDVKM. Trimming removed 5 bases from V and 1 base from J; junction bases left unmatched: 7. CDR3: CASSPWTGGANTEAFF. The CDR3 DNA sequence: TGTGCCAGCAGTCCTTGGACAGGGGGAGCGAACACTGAAGCTTTCTTT.

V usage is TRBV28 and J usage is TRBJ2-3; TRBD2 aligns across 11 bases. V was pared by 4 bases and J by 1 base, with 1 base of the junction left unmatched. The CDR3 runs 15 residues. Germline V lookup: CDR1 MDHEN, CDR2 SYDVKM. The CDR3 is CASSSGLAGTDTQYF. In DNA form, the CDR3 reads TGTGCCAGCAGTTCGGGACTAGCGGGCACAGATACGCAGTATTTT.

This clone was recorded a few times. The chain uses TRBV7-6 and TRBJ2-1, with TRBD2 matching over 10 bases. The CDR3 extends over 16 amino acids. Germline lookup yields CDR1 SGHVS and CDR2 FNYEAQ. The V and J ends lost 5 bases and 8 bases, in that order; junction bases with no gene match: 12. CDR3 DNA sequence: TGTGCCAGCAGCCCTCAAAGCGGGAGGGCCAACCATGAGCAGTTCTTC. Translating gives CASSPQSGRANHEQFF.

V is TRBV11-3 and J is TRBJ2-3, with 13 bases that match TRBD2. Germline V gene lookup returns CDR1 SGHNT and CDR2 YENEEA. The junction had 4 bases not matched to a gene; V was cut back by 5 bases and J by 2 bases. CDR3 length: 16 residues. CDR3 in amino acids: CASSPGLAGFTDTQYF. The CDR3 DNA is TGTGCCAGCAGCCCGGGACTAGCGGGATTCACAGATACGCAGTATTTT.

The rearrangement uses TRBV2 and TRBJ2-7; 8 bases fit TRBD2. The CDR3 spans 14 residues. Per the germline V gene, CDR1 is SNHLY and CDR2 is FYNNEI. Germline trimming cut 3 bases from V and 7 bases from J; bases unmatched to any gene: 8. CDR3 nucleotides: TGTGCCAGCAGTGATACGGGAGGGCCCGGGGAGCAGTACTTC. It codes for CASSDTGGPGEQYF.

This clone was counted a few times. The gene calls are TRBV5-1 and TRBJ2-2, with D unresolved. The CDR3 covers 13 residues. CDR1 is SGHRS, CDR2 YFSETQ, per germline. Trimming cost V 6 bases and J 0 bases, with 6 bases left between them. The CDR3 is CASTLPNTGELFF. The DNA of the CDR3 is TGCGCCAGCACCCTTCCGAACACCGGGGAGCTGTTTTTT.

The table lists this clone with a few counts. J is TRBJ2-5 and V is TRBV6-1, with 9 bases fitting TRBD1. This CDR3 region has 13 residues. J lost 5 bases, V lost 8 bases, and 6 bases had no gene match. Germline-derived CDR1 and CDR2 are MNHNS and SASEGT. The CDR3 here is CASLQGARETQYF. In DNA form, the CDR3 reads TGTGCCAGCCTACAGGGGGCGCGGGAGACCCAGTACTTC.

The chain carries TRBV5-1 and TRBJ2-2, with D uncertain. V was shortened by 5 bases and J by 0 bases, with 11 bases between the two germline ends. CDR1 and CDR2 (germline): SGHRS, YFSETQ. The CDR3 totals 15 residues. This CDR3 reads CASSERLANTGELFF. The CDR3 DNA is TGCGCCAGCAGTGAGCGACTCGCGAACACCGGGGAGCTGTTTTTT.

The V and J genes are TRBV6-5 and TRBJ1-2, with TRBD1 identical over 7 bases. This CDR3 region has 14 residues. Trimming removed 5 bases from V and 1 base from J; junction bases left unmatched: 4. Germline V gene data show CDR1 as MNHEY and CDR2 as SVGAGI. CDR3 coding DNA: TGTGCCAGCAGTCCGGACAGGCGTAACTATGGCTACACCTTC. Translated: CASSPDRRNYGYTF.

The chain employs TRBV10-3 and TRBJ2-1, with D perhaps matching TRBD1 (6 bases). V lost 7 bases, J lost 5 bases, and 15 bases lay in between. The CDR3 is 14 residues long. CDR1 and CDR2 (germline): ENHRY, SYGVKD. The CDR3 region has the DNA TGTGCCATCACCCAACTACAGGGTGACAATGAGCAGTTCTTC. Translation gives CAITQLQGDNEQFF.